Listed below are T cell receptor beta chains from one sample, sequenced in a study of T cell responses to AZD1222 COVID-19 vaccine. Generated by immunoSEQ multiplex PCR, the TCRdb table keeps only in-frame clones and is missing some. Among roughly 53,000 clones listed, 65% to 85% were seen once. The specimen comprised peripheral blood, sampled on day 0 of AZD1222 vaccination. These receptors were obtained from an adult in good health. CDR3s include the opening cysteine and the closing phenylalanine or tryptophan. The D gene is left open where the match is weak. Only some rows state a clone size, as once, few, many or a class for expanded clones.

v_call	j_call	cdr3_length	clone_size	d_call	cdr3_aa	cdr3_nt
TRBV19	TRBJ2-5	13	NA	NA	CASRSDTQETQYF	TGTGCCAGTAGGTCAGACACCCAAGAGACCCAGTACTTC
TRBV11-2	TRBJ2-5	14	NA	NA	CASSRGQLQETQYF	TGTGCCAGCAGCCGAGGGCAATTGCAAGAGACCCAGTACTTC
TRBV4-1	TRBJ2-7	14	NA	TRBD1	CASSPGQDGRRQDF	TGCGCCAGCAGCCCCGGACAGGATGGAAGGAGGCAAGACTTC
TRBV7-6	TRBJ2-5	16	few	TRBD2	CASSLVAGGLPETQYF	TGTGCCAGCAGCCTTGTAGCGGGAGGACTTCCGGAGACCCAGTACTTC
TRBV7-2	TRBJ1-6	14	few	NA	CASSSGTNNSPLHF	TGTGCCAGCAGCTCCGGGACAAATAATTCACCCCTCCACTTT
TRBV11-3	TRBJ1-1	16	NA	NA	CASSARGRRAQAEAFF	TGTGCCAGCAGCGCTAGAGGGCGGAGGGCCCAGGCTGAAGCTTTCTTT
TRBV19	TRBJ2-4	17	once	NA	CASSITSVVSAKNIQYF	TGTGCCAGTAGTATAACCTCCGTGGTATCAGCCAAAAACATTCAGTACTTC
TRBV18	TRBJ2-3	16	NA	TRBD2	CASSPRGASGTDTQYF	TGTGCCAGCTCACCCCGAGGGGCTAGCGGAACAGATACGCAGTATTTT
TRBV4-2	TRBJ2-2	16	NA	TRBD1	CASKRTGAQGAGELFF	TGTGCCAGCAAGAGGACAGGGGCCCAAGGAGCCGGGGAGCTGTTTTTT
TRBV10-2	TRBJ2-4	16	NA	NA	CASSETFGIAKNIQYF	TGCGCCAGCAGTGAAACATTCGGGATCGCCAAAAACATTCAGTACTTC
TRBV19	TRBJ1-1	14	NA	NA	CASVFTETNTEAFF	TGTGCCAGTGTATTTACGGAGACGAACACTGAAGCTTTCTTT
TRBV7-9	TRBJ1-5	13	once	NA	CASSPGFDQPQHF	TGTGCCAGCAGCCCGGGGTTTGATCAGCCCCAGCATTTT
TRBV5-4	TRBJ2-1	16	NA	NA	CASSKIGGRSYNEQFF	TGTGCCAGCAGCAAGATAGGAGGGAGATCCTACAATGAGCAGTTCTTC
TRBV4-1	TRBJ1-6	15	medium-sized	NA	CASSQEGPNNSPLHF	TGCGCCAGCAGCCAAGAGGGACCTAATAATTCACCCCTCCACTTT
TRBV7-9	TRBJ1-1	16	NA	NA	CASSLAAFFTNTEAFF	TGTGCCAGCAGCTTAGCGGCGTTTTTCACGAACACTGAAGCTTTCTTT
TRBV11-2	TRBJ1-6	12	NA	NA	CASSLVNSPLHF	TGTGCCAGCAGCTTAGTTAATTCACCCCTCCACTTT
TRBV7-6	TRBJ2-1	15	NA	NA	CASSLMQTLGNEQFF	TGTGCCAGCAGCTTAATGCAGACTTTAGGGAATGAGCAGTTCTTC
TRBV30	TRBJ1-3	16	few	NA	CAWSVLAASSGNTIYF	TGTGCCTGGAGTGTCTTGGCAGCCAGCTCTGGAAACACCATATATTTT
TRBV6-5	TRBJ1-2	14	NA	NA	CASSYQEENYGYTF	TGTGCCAGCAGTTACCAGGAAGAAAACTATGGCTACACCTTC
TRBV9	TRBJ2-1	13	NA	NA	CASSGGTYNEQFF	TGTGCCAGCAGCGGGGGGACTTACAATGAGCAGTTCTTC
TRBV18	TRBJ1-2	15	NA	NA	CASSPRQANEHGYTF	TGTGCCAGCTCACCGAGACAGGCAAACGAGCATGGCTACACCTTC
TRBV20-1	TRBJ2-7	15	few	TRBD2	CSASSPSGSVDEQYF	TGCAGTGCTAGTTCGCCTAGCGGGAGCGTCGACGAGCAGTACTTC
TRBV6-6	TRBJ2-1	13	NA	NA	CASSHSPGNEQFF	TGTGCCAGCAGTCATTCCCCGGGGAATGAGCAGTTCTTC
TRBV25-1	TRBJ1-2	16	NA	TRBD1	CASSEFADRENYGYTF	TGTGCCAGCAGTGAATTTGCGGACAGGGAAAACTATGGCTACACCTTC
TRBV28	TRBJ1-5	14	NA	TRBD1	CASSLGTGDQPQHF	TGTGCCAGCAGTTTAGGCACAGGGGATCAGCCCCAGCATTTT
TRBV12-5	TRBJ2-1	14	few	NA	CASGLPLRYNEQFF	TGTGCTAGTGGTTTGCCTTTGCGGTACAATGAGCAGTTCTTC
TRBV30	TRBJ1-1	13	few	NA	CAWSIWKNTEAFF	TGTGCCTGGAGTATTTGGAAGAACACTGAAGCTTTCTTT
TRBV27	TRBJ2-7	19	NA	TRBD1	CASSLSIYGTGTGSYEQYF	TGTGCCAGCAGTTTATCGATTTACGGAACCGGGACAGGGTCCTACGAGCAGTACTTC
TRBV5-1	TRBJ1-1	14	NA	NA	CASSLSQGKSEAFF	TGCGCCAGCAGCTTGAGCCAGGGGAAGTCTGAAGCTTTCTTT
TRBV19	TRBJ2-1	11	few	NA	CASSIGEEQFF	TGTGCCAGTAGTATCGGGGAGGAGCAGTTCTTC
TRBV11-1	TRBJ1-1	16	once	NA	CASSLALRKGLTEAFF	TGTGCCAGCAGCTTAGCGCTACGCAAGGGTCTCACTGAAGCTTTCTTT